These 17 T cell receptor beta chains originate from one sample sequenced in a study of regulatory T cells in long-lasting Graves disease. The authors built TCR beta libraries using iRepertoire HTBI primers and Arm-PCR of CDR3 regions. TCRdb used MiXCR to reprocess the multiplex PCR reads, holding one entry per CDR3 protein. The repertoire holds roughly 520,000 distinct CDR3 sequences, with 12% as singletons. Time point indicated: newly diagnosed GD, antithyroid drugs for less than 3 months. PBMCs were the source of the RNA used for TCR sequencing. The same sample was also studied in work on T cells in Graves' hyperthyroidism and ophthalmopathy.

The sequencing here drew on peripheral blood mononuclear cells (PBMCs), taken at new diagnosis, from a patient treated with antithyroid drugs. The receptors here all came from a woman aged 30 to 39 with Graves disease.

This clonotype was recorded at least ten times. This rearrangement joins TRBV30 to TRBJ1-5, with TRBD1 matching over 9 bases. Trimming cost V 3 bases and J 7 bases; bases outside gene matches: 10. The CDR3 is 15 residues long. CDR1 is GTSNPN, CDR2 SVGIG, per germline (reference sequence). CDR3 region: CAWRGRDRVGQPQHF. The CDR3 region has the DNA TGTGCCTGGAGAGGCCGGGACAGGGTCGGCCAGCCCCAGCATTTT.

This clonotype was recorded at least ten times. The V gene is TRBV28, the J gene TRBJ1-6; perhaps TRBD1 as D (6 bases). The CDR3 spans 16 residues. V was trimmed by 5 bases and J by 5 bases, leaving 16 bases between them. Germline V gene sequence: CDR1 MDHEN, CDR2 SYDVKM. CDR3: CASSHTGRRDNSPLHF. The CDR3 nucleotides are TGTGCCAGCAGTCATACAGGGAGGCGTGATAATTCACCCCTCCACTTT.

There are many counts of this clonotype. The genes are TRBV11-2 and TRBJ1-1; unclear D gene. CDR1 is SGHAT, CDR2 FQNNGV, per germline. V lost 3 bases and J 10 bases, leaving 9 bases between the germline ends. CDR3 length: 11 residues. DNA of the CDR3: TGTGCCAGCAGCTTTCCCCGGGGAGCTTTCTTT. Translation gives CASSFPRGAFF. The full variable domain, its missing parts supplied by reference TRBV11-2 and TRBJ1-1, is EAGVAQSPRYKIIEKRQSVAFWCNPISGHATLYWYQQILGQGPKLLIQFQNNGVVDDSQLPKDRFSAERLKGVDSTLKIQPAKLEDSAVYLCASSFPRGAFFGQGTRLTVV.

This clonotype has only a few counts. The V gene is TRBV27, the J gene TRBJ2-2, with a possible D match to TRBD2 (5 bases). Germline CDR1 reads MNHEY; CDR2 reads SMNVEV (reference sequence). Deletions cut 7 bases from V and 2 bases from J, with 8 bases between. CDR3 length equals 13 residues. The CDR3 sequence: CASNDYNTGELFF. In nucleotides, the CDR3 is TGTGCCAGCAACGACTACAACACCGGGGAGCTGTTTTTT.

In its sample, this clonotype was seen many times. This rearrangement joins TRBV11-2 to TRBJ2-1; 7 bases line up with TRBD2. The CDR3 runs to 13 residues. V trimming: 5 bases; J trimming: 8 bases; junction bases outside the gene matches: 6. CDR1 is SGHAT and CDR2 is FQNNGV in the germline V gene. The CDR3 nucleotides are TGTGCCAGCAGCCTCGGGAGGAGCGATGAGCAGTTCTTC. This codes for CASSLGRSDEQFF.

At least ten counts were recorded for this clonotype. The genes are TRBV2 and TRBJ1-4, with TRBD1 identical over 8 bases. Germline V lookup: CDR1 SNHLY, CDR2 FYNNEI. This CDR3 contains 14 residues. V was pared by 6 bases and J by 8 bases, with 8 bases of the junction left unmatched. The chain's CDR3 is CASRATGGREKLFF. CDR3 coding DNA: TGTGCCAGCAGGGCAACAGGGGGGCGAGAAAAACTGTTTTTT.

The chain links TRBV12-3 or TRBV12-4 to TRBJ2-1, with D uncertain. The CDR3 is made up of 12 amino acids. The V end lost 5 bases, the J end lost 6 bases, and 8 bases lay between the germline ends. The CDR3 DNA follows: TGTGCCAGCAGTCAAAGTGGCAATGAGCAGTTCTTC. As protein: CASSQSGNEQFF.

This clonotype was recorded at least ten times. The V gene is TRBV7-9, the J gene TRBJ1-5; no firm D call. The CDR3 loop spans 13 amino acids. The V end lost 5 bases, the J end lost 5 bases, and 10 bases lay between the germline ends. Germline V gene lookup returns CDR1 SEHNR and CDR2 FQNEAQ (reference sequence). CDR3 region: CASSTARYQPQHF. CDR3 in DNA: TGTGCCAGCAGCACAGCCCGGTATCAGCCCCAGCATTTT. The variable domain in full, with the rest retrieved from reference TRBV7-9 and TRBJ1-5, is DTGVSQNPRHKITKRGQNVTFRCDPISEHNRLYWYRQTLGQGPEFLTYFQNEAQLEKSRLLSDRFSAERPKGSFSTLEIQRTEQGDSAMYLCASSTARYQPQHFGDGTRLSIL.

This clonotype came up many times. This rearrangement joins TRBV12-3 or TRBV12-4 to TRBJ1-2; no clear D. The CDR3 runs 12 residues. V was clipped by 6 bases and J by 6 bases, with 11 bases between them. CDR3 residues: CASSPRLHGYTF. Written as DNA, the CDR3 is TGTGCCAGCAGCCCCCGTTTGCATGGCTACACCTTC.

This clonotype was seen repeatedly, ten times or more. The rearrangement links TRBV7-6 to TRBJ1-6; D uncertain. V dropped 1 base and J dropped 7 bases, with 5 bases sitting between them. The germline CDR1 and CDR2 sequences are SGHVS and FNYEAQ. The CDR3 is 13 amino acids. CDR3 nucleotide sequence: TGTGCCAGCAGCTTAGGGCAAAATTCACCCCTCCACTTT. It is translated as CASSLGQNSPLHF.

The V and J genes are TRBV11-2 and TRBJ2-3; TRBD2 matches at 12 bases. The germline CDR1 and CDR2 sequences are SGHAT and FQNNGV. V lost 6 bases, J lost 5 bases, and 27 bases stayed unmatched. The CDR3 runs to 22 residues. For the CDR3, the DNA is TGTGCCAGCAGGATGCTGGGGGGGCCAGGAAGGCTAGCGGGAGGGAGTGGAGATACGCAGTATTTT. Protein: CASRMLGGPGRLAGGSGDTQYF.

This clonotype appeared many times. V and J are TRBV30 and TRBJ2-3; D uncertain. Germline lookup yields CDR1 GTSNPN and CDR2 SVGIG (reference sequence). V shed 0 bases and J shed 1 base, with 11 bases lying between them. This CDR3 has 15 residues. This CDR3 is CAWSVTGLGTDTQYF. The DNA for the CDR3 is TGTGCCTGGAGTGTAACCGGTTTGGGCACAGATACGCAGTATTTT.

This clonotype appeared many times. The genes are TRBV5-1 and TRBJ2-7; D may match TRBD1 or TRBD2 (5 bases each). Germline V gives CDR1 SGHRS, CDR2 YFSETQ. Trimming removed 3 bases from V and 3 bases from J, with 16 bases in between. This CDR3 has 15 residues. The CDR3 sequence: CASSSALGAGYEQYF. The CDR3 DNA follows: TGCGCCAGCAGCTCTGCTCTCGGGGCGGGCTACGAGCAGTACTTC.

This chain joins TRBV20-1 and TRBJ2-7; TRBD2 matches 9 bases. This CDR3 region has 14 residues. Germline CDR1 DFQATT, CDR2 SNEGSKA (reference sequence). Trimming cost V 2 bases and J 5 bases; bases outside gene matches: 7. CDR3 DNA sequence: TGCAGTGCTAGAAAAATAGCGGGGGTCCACGAGCAGTACTTC. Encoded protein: CSARKIAGVHEQYF.

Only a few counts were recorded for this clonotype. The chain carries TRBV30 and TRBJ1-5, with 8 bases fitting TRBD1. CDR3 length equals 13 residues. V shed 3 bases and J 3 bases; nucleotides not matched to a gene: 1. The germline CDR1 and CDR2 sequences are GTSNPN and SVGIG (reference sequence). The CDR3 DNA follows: TGTGCCTGGAGGGGACAGGTCAATCAGCCCCAGCATTTT. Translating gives CAWRGQVNQPQHF.

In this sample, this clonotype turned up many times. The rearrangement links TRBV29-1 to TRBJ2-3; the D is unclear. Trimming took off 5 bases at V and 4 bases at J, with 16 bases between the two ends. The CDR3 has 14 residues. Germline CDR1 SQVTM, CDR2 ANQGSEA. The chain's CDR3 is CSVSVLSSPDTQYF. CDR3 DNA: TGCAGCGTTTCTGTTCTGTCCAGCCCAGATACGCAGTATTTT.

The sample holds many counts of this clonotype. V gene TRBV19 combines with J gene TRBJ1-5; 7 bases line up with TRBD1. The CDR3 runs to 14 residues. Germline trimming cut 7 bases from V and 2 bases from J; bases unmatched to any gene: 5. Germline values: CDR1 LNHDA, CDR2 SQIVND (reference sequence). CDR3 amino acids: CASMDRLGNQPQHF. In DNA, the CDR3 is TGTGCCAGTATGGACAGGCTAGGCAATCAGCCCCAGCATTTT.